This T cell receptor (beta chain) was captured by sequencing in a study of T cells in women clearing cervical HPV infection. Across the whole study: Women with histologically confirmed HPV16-related CIN3 or worse, 2 with invasive cancer, served as cases. Cases' blood sampling followed lesion detection by median around 150 days (90 to 200). Controls gave blood once infection was undetectable; cases at lesion identification. HLA type could not be excluded as a confounder.

Assay: immunoSEQ multiplex PCR; the TCRdb copy retains only in-frame clones and omits some. Recorded here are 25,000 to 30,000 clones; the top ten clones represent 2.5% to 3%. This CDR3 contains 12 residues. The germline V and J ends were trimmed by 6 bases and 5 bases, with 10 bases remaining between them. Per germline, CDR1 LNHDA and CDR2 SQIVND (reference sequence). A word on this clone: From the germline J gene comes the end of the CDR3, since the read stops 3 residues before it.

V is TRBV19 and J is TRBJ2-5; no clear D. The source of this sequence is a woman aged 18-69 years with a cervical HPV16 infection that either progressed to CIN3+ or cleared (not recorded which). Sample: blood buffy coat. Incomplete CDR3 DNA: TGTGCCAGTAGCGATATAGGGGAGACC. This gives the protein CASSDIGET. The CDR3 as a whole reads CASSDIGETQYF. Drawing the rest from reference TRBV19 and TRBJ2-5, the complete variable domain is DGGITQSPKYLFRKEGQNVTLSCEQNLNHDAMYWYRQDPGQGLRLIYYSQIVNDFQKGDIAEGYSVSREKKESFPLTVTSAQKNPTAFYLCASSDIGETQYFGPGTRLLVL.